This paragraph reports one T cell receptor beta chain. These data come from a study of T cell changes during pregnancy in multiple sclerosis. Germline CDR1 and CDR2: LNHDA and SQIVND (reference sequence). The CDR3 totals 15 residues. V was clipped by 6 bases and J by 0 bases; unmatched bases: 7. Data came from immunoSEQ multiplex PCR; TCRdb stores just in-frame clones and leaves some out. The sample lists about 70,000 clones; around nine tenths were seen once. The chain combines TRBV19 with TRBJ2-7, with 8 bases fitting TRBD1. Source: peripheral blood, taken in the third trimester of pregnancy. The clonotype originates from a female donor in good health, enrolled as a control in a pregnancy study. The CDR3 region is CASSIDRGSSYEQYF. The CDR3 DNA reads TGTGCCAGTAGCATCGACAGGGGAAGCTCCTACGAGCAGTACTTC.